This entry is about one TCR beta chain. This clonotype appeared a few times. No antigen is known for it. No much larger clone exists at a distance of one base, and base qualities are not known. The sample originates from a study of molecular identifiers for immune sequencing clone quantification (dated by TCRdb to 2016 to 2019). Describing the broader study: For a replicate experiment, the RNA from either approximately 20,000 or 98,000 naive CD8 T cells was divided into five aliquots, and four of those aliquots went on to sequencing. This methods study benchmarked molecular-identifier clustering-based TCR repertoire sequencing (MIDCIRS) and TCR RNA copy counting, using CD8 T cells to do so.

Libraries of naive CD8 T cells were generated from about 21,000 to 970,000 sorted cells, with 10%, 30% or 50% of the purified RNA used. Naive CD8 T cells, defined as CD8+CD4-CCR7+CD45RA+, were FACS-sorted into RLT Plus buffer on a BD FACSAria II. Roughly ten TCR copies' worth of Jurkat RNA were spiked into roughly 17,000-1,100,000 naive CD8 T cell samples to test detection sensitivity. CD8 T cells were enriched with RosetteSep CD8+ T Cell Enrichment Cocktail and Ficoll-Paque, followed by ACK red cell lysis. The receptor library was made with PCR. The listed sequencing device is Illumina HiSeq 4000. Bulk TCR libraries were generated as previously described, with the TCR primers listed in Table S5 used. Total RNA was purified with the Qiagen AllPrep DNA/RNA kit. Before any analysis, reads coming from multiple sequencing runs of the same library were combined into one pool. On the authors' methods: Only reads with exact TCR constant sequence were kept, trimmed to 150 nt, and grouped by their 12-nt molecular barcodes. Reads in each barcode group were sub-clustered using a 15% Levenshtein threshold, and a quality-weighted consensus sequence was built for each RNA molecule. Non-functional sequences were excluded, and lower-count sequences lying one edit away from another sequence were also excluded. Based on a fit of two negative binomial distributions, barcode sub-clusters having less than 20% of the maximum read count were discarded. The public reads were quality trimmed at Q25 with fastp and then assembled into clones with MiXCR by TCRdb, keeping productive beta chains. Every distinct CDR3 protein forms one entry, paired with its most common genes and DNA. What appears here as the V and J calls and clone size reflects TCRdb's work, not the paper's. Within this sample are about 640,000 distinct CDR3 sequences, with 20% of them counted one time only. Together, the top ten hold 0.85% of the sample.

The paper as a whole reports these results and caveats: Highly expanded clone sizes could be underestimated because identical TCR molecules may share a barcode. Spiked-in Jurkat TCR RNA equal to a single cell's worth was reported to be detectable even within 1,200,000 naive CD8 T cells. About 3.1 recovered TCR RNA copies per cell were obtained by modeling, versus approximately 10 by digital PCR, implying a capture efficiency of approximately 27%. When barcode sub-clustering was omitted, TCR diversity was inflated by chimeric consensus sequences, with chimeras reaching as high as 47%. The naive libraries included spiked-in Jurkat TCR RNA (about nine copies' worth), and this Jurkat TCR RNA is not part of the donor repertoire. In CMV-specific effector cells, clones with more than 20 RNA copies contained over 99% of molecules, whereas in naive cells such clones contained under 1% of molecules.

What was sequenced was naive CD8+ T cells from blood, with Jurkat cell RNA spiked in. The cell subset or site label corresponds to: FACS-sorted CD8+CD4-CCR7+CD45RA+ naive T cells. This TCR came from a human donor in good health. Some libraries in this study had Jurkat cell RNA spiked in.

CDR3 reads: CASSPTTVEAFF. The DNA reads TGTGCCAGCTCACCAACGACGGTCGAGGCTTTCTTT. The V gene is TRBV18 and the J gene is TRBJ1-1, with the identity of the D gene unclear. Based on the germline V gene, the CDR1 and CDR2 sequences are KGHSH and LQKENI. Its CDR3 holds 12 amino acids, cysteine through phenylalanine. Just CDR3 DNA is preserved here, 36 bases in frame from base 1. The V end loses 2 bases and the J end loses 11 bases, and a stretch of 12 bases separates them.